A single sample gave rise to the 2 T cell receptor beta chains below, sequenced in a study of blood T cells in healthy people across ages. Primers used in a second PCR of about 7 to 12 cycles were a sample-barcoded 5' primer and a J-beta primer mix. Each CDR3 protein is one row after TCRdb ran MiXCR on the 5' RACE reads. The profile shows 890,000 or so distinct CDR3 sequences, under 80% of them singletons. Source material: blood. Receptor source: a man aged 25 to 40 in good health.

The CDR3: CASSSSQGQGRYEQYF. The CDR3 DNA sequence: TGTGCCAGCAGCTCCTCACAGGGACAGGGGAGGTACGAGCAGTACTTC. The V gene is TRBV7-9, the J gene TRBJ2-5; 10 bases match TRBD1. The DNA end lines up better with TRBJ2-7; the J call may be wrong. Per germline, CDR1 SEHNR and CDR2 FQNEAQ (reference sequence). CDR3 length equals 16 residues.

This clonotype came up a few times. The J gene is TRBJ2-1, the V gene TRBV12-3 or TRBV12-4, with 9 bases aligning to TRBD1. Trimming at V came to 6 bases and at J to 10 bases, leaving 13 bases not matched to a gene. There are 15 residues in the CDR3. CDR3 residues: CASSPTTGGLGEQFF. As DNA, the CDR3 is TGTGCCAGCAGCCCCACGACAGGGGGTTTAGGCGAGCAGTTCTTC.